These 18 T cell receptor beta chains share one sample of origin, sequenced in a study of OX40 agonist ivuxolimab in advanced cancers. Profiled with immunoSEQ multiplex PCR; TCRdb holds only in-frame clones, not every one. The sample lists approximately 100,000 clones, 90% occurring once. Sequencing used CD4+ or CD8+ T cells sorted from blood, obtained in a trial of the OX40 agonist ivuxolimab. The receptors here all came from an adult with an advanced solid tumor such as melanoma, head and neck, liver or kidney cancer.

Remarks on this clone: The junction does not match germline at one end; this may be a read error. V and J are TRBV28 and TRBJ2-2; D gene uncertain. This CDR3 region has 11 residues. Germline CDR1 is MDHEN and CDR2 is SYDVKM. The CDR3 region is CASSLYGELFF. CDR3 DNA: TGTGCCAGCAGCTTATACGGGGAGCTGTTTTTT.

The genes are TRBV18 and TRBJ2-1, with no clear D. V dropped 3 bases and J dropped 7 bases, with 10 bases sitting between them. The CDR3 has 13 residues. From germline, CDR1 is KGHSH and CDR2 LQKENI. The DNA of the CDR3 is TGTGCCAGCTCACCTAGGCAGACAAATGAGCAGTTCTTC. This sequence encodes CASSPRQTNEQFF.

The J gene is TRBJ2-7, the V gene TRBV11-3; 9 nucleotides line up with TRBD2. CDR3 length: 16 residues. V shed 2 bases and J 4 bases; nucleotides not matched to a gene: 9. Germline V gene sequence: CDR1 SGHNT, CDR2 YENEEA. The CDR3 bases are TGTGCCAGCAGCTTAATGCCCGGGACTAGCCTGTACGAGCAGTACTTC. Translated: CASSLMPGTSLYEQYF.

The chain recombines TRBV20-1 with TRBJ1-1; a possible D gene is TRBD1 (5 bases). The CDR3 consists of 11 residues. The germline gives CDR1 DFQATT, CDR2 SNEGSKA (reference sequence). Trimming removed 4 bases at V and 11 bases at J, with 14 bases between. CDR3 residues: CSAIPGLGAFF. The CDR3 nucleotides read TGCAGTGCTATCCCAGGGTTAGGGGCTTTCTTT.

This clone was counted only a few times. J is TRBJ2-5 and V is TRBV18; D call uncertain. The V and J ends lost 0 bases and 1 base respectively, with 6 bases between them. This CDR3 has 14 residues. Germline V CDR1 and CDR2: KGHSH, LQKENI. CDR3 sequence reads: CASSPPQLQETQYF. The CDR3 DNA follows: TGTGCCAGCTCACCACCCCAGCTCCAAGAGACCCAGTACTTC.

The chain recombines TRBV7-3 with TRBJ2-3; no definite D call. Germline V CDR1 and CDR2: SGHTA, FQGTGA. The V gene lost 4 bases and the J gene lost 3 bases, with 11 bases spanning the gap. The CDR3 runs 14 residues. Here the CDR3 DNA reads TGTGCCAGCAGCTCTGGCGGCCGAACAGATACGCAGTATTTT. Translation: CASSSGGRTDTQYF.

This sequence joins TRBV19 and TRBJ2-2; no reliable D call. CDR1 is LNHDA and CDR2 is SQIVND in the germline V gene (reference sequence). Trimming removed 7 bases at V and 8 bases at J, with 11 bases between. This CDR3 region has 12 residues. This CDR3 reads CASTLIPGELFF. CDR3 DNA sequence: TGTGCCAGTACCCTTATTCCTGGGGAGCTGTTTTTT.

The chain links TRBV7-2 to TRBJ2-7, with 7 bases lining up with TRBD2. This CDR3 has 13 residues. Trimming cost V 3 bases and J 5 bases; bases outside gene matches: 4. CDR1 is SGHTA, CDR2 FQGNSA, per germline. CDR3 region: CASSLRGKNEQYF. CDR3 sequence (DNA): TGTGCCAGCAGCTTGCGGGGGAAGAACGAGCAGTACTTC.

The rearrangement joins TRBV11-2 to TRBJ2-1; 7 bases align to TRBD1. J gave up 7 bases and V 5 bases, and 11 bases lay outside the gene matches. Germline values: CDR1 SGHAT, CDR2 FQNNGV. This CDR3 contains 15 residues. The CDR3 nucleotides are TGTGCCAGCAGCATTGTGGGGCCAGGGGGAAATGAGCAGTTCTTC. Translation: CASSIVGPGGNEQFF.

The V and J genes are TRBV28 and TRBJ1-1; D is undetermined. Germline V gene sequence: CDR1 MDHEN, CDR2 SYDVKM. The length of the CDR3 is 13 residues. Trimming removed 10 bases at V and 11 bases at J, with 23 bases between. The DNA of the CDR3 is TGTGCCACCTTCAGGAGTGGGCCCCCAATGGCTTTCTTT. Translating gives CATFRSGPPMAFF.

This CDR3 reads CASSAGPRSLSGNTIYF. CDR3 nucleotides: TGTGCCAGCAGCGCGGGACCCCGATCACTCTCTGGAAACACCATATATTTT. The chain joins TRBV7-2 to TRBJ1-3, with a weak D call TRBD1 (5 bases). V was cut by 5 bases and J by 0 bases, with 17 bases left in between. From germline, CDR1 is SGHTA and CDR2 FQGNSA. The CDR3 consists of 17 residues.

J is TRBJ1-6 and V is TRBV4-1; D call uncertain. Deletions cut 1 base from V and 10 bases from J, with 14 bases between. The length of the CDR3 is 15 residues. Germline V gives CDR1 MGHRA, CDR2 YSYEKL. CDR3 in amino acids: CASSQGPPSSSPLHF. The CDR3 coding sequence is TGCGCCAGCAGCCAAGGCCCCCCCTCCTCCTCACCCCTCCACTTT.

This sequence joins TRBV30 and TRBJ2-1; possibly TRBD2 for D (6 bases). With 4 bases removed from V and 4 bases from J, the gap between germline ends came to 11 bases. There are 13 residues in the CDR3. Germline V CDR1 and CDR2: GTSNPN, SVGIG (reference sequence). CDR3 protein: CAWTPGTYNEQFF. CDR3 sequence (DNA): TGTGCCTGGACCCCAGGGACTTACAATGAGCAGTTCTTC.

The chain uses TRBV5-4 and TRBJ2-7; TRBD2 matches 7 bases. CDR3 size: 17 residues. With 3 bases clipped from V and 4 bases from J, the junction kept 16 bases outside the gene matches. Germline-derived CDR1 and CDR2 are SGHNT and YYREEE (reference sequence). The CDR3 protein is CASSSERPGLNRYEQYF. The DNA for the CDR3 is TGTGCCAGCAGCTCGGAGCGACCGGGACTAAATCGTTACGAGCAGTACTTC.

CDR3 residues: CASSGQGPNEQFF. Written as DNA, the CDR3 is TGTGCCAGCAGTGGGCAGGGGCCCAATGAGCAGTTCTTC. This rearrangement joins TRBV6-1 to TRBJ2-1; D possibly corresponds to TRBD1 (6 bases). V lost 4 bases to trimming and J lost 6 bases, with 10 bases between them. Germline V lookup: CDR1 MNHNS, CDR2 SASEGT. CDR3 length equals 13 residues.

The J gene is TRBJ1-4, the V gene TRBV5-4; D uncertain. The germline gives CDR1 SGHNT, CDR2 YYREEE (reference sequence). The germline V and J ends were trimmed by 0 bases and 0 bases, with 3 bases remaining between them. This CDR3 has 14 amino acids. CDR3 in amino acids: CASSLGATNEKLFF. The CDR3 nucleotides read TGTGCCAGCAGCTTGGGGGCAACTAATGAAAAACTGTTTTTT.

The chain carries TRBV5-4 and TRBJ1-1; 9 bases map to TRBD1. The J segment lost 1 base and the V segment lost 6 bases, leaving 4 bases of the junction unmatched. The CDR3 length is 14 residues. CDR1 SGHNT and CDR2 YYREEE come from the germline V gene (reference sequence). The CDR3 nucleotides read TGTGCCAGCACCGCGACAGGGGGGAACACTGAAGCTTTCTTT. Translated, it gives CASTATGGNTEAFF. The whole variable domain, filled in from reference TRBV5-4 and TRBJ1-1, reads ETGVTQSPTHLIKTRGQQVTLRCSSQSGHNTVSWYQQALGQGPQFIFQYYREEENGRGNFPPRFSGLQFPNYSSELNVNALELDDSALYLCASTATGGNTEAFFGQGTRLTVV.

The V call is TRBV19, the J call TRBJ1-5; TRBD1 aligns across 8 bases. V lost 4 bases, J lost 7 bases, and 6 bases stayed unmatched. This CDR3 is 14 amino acids long. Germline-derived CDR1 and CDR2 are LNHDA and SQIVND (reference sequence). Written as DNA, the CDR3 is TGTGCCAGTAGTACAGGACAGGGAAAACAGCCCCAGCATTTT. Its translation is CASSTGQGKQPQHF.